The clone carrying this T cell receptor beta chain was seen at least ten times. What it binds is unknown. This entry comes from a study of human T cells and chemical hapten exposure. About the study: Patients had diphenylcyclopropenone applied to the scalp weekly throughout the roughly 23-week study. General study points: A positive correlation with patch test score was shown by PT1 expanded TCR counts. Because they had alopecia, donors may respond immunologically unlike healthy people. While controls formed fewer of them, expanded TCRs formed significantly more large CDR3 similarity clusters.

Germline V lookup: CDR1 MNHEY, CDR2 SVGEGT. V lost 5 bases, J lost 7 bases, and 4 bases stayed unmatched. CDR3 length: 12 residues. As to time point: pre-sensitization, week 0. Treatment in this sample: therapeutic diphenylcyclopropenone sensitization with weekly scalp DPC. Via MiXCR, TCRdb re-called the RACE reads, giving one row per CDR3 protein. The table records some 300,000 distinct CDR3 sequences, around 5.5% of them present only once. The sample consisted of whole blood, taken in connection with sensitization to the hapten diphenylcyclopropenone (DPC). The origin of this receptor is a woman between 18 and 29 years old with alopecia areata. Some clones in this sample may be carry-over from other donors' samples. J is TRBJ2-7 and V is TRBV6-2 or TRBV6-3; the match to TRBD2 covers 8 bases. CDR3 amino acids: CASSPPGGEQYF. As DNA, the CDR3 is TGTGCCAGCAGTCCTCCGGGAGGGGAGCAGTACTTC.